These 8 T cell receptor beta chains were all obtained from the same sample, sequenced in a study of T cell responses to AZD1222 COVID-19 vaccine. Some clones are missing from TCRdb's copy, which holds only in-frame ones; the method was immunoSEQ multiplex PCR. Of over 150,000 clones in the sample, over 85% were seen once. The material sequenced was peripheral blood, taken 28 days after the second dose of the MenACWY control vaccine. The receptors shown here come from an adult who received the MenACWY meningococcal vaccine as a control.

The chain couples TRBV28 to TRBJ1-4; D remains unclear. CDR1 and CDR2 (germline): MDHEN, SYDVKM. The CDR3 runs 15 residues. Trimming pared 3 bases from V and 0 bases from J, leaving 8 bases between. In DNA form, the CDR3 reads TGTGCCAGCAGTTTCGGTGGGGCAACTAATGAAAAACTGTTTTTT. Encoded protein: CASSFGGATNEKLFF.

The chain joins TRBV2 to TRBJ1-1; 7 nucleotides line up with TRBD1. Germline assignment: CDR1 SNHLY and CDR2 FYNNEI. There are 14 residues in the CDR3. J gave up 2 bases and V 4 bases, and 4 bases lay outside the gene matches. This chain's CDR3 is CASSGDRANTEAFF. CDR3 DNA: TGTGCCAGCAGTGGGGACAGAGCAAACACTGAAGCTTTCTTT.

DNA for the CDR3: TGTGCCACCCAGGGGACGAAGGGGGACTCCTACAATGAGCAGTTCTTC. Amino acid sequence: CATQGTKGDSYNEQFF. The rearrangement uses TRBV10-3 and TRBJ2-1, with D perhaps matching TRBD1 (6 bases). Trimming left V 10 bases short and J 0 bases short, with 19 bases between. CDR1 and CDR2 (germline): ENHRY, SYGVKD. This CDR3 has 16 amino acids.

This sequence joins TRBV5-6 and TRBJ1-2, with 8 nucleotides matching TRBD1. Germline V lookup: CDR1 SGHDT, CDR2 YYEEEE. There are 15 residues in the CDR3. Trimming at V came to 4 bases and at J to 2 bases, leaving 7 bases not matched to a gene. CDR3 nucleotide sequence: TGTGCCAGCAGCCCGCGCAGGGGGCAGAACTATGGCTACACCTTC. This encodes CASSPRRGQNYGYTF.

The CDR3 nucleotides read TGTGCCAGCAGCTTAGCAGGGGACGCAGGGTCACCCCTCCACTTT. It yields the protein CASSLAGDAGSPLHF. The chain is built from TRBV11-2 and TRBJ1-6, with D perhaps matching TRBD1 (6 bases). With 1 base removed from V and 10 bases from J, the gap between germline ends came to 14 bases. Germline V gene lookup returns CDR1 SGHAT and CDR2 FQNNGV. The CDR3 covers 15 residues.

This clone was picked up a small number of times. The chain has TRBV12-3 or TRBV12-4 and TRBJ2-3; perhaps TRBD1 as D (5 bases). The CDR3 runs to 12 residues. Trimming stripped 4 bases from V and 7 bases from J, with 9 bases between. The CDR3 DNA is TGTGCCAGCAGTTCAGACAGAAATACGCAGTATTTT. Translating it yields CASSSDRNTQYF.

V and J are TRBV5-6 and TRBJ1-6; 7 nucleotides match TRBD1. The CDR3 extends over 14 amino acids. CDR1 SGHDT and CDR2 YYEEEE come from the germline V gene. The J segment lost 4 bases and the V segment lost 5 bases, leaving 3 bases of the junction unmatched. CDR3 in amino acids: CASSPDRYNSPLHF. CDR3 in DNA: TGTGCCAGCAGTCCGGACAGGTATAATTCACCCCTCCACTTT.

The J gene is TRBJ1-2, the V gene TRBV28; D may be TRBD1 (6 bases). CDR3 length equals 13 residues. Germline loops: CDR1 MDHEN, CDR2 SYDVKM. The V and J ends lost 1 base and 8 bases respectively, with 11 bases between them. Here the CDR3 DNA reads TGTGCCAGCAGTTTATCCGGGGGGCAAGGCTACACCTTC. This codes for CASSLSGGQGYTF.